The 14 T cell receptor beta chains below come from one sample, sequenced in a study of T cells in tuberculosis. Method: immunoSEQ multiplex PCR; TCRdb's copy keeps in-frame clones and lacks some. The sample yields more than 35,000 clones, approximately 94% seen once. The specimen was PBMCs. Source of these receptors: a donor between 10 and 29 years old with latent tuberculosis or without tuberculosis infection. Some clones in this sample may be carry-over from other donors' samples.

The chain uses TRBV4-3 and TRBJ1-2, with D possibly being TRBD1 (6 bases). The CDR3 covers 15 residues. CDR1 is LGHNA, CDR2 YSLEER, per germline. The V end was cut by 1 base, the J end by 5 bases, with 14 bases between. CDR3 sequence reads: CASSQAMTGIYGYTF. The CDR3 DNA reads as TGCGCCAGCAGCCAAGCGATGACAGGAATTTATGGCTACACCTTC.

The chain combines TRBV4-1 with TRBJ1-2; 8 bases map to TRBD1. Germline V gene sequence: CDR1 MGHRA, CDR2 YSYEKL. The trim removed 0 bases at V and 4 bases at J, leaving 4 bases unmatched. The CDR3 consists of 15 residues. The CDR3 DNA sequence: TGCGCCAGCAGCCAAGAAAACACAGGGGGCTATGGCTACACCTTC. It encodes CASSQENTGGYGYTF.

V usage is TRBV27 and J usage is TRBJ2-2, with D possibly matching TRBD1 (5 bases). V lost 7 bases and J 5 bases, leaving 11 bases between the germline ends. Looked up from germline, CDR1 is MNHEY and CDR2 is SMNVEV (reference sequence). This CDR3 has 13 residues. The CDR3 region is CASNQGQTGELFF. Written as DNA, the CDR3 is TGTGCCAGCAATCAGGGTCAAACCGGGGAGCTGTTTTTT.

V is TRBV7-6 and J is TRBJ2-1, with 8 bases identical to TRBD1. Trimming took 5 bases from V and 10 from J; bases not matched to a gene: 13. Germline lookup yields CDR1 SGHVS and CDR2 FNYEAQ. This CDR3 spans 15 amino acids. The CDR3 here is CASSARQGPRREQFF. The CDR3 nucleotides are TGTGCCAGCAGCGCCCGACAGGGGCCCAGACGCGAGCAGTTCTTC.

The V call is TRBV6-1, the J call TRBJ1-1, with unresolved D. V gave up 7 bases and J gave up 3 bases, with 12 bases separating them. Germline CDR1 is MNHNS and CDR2 is SASEGT. The length of the CDR3 is 13 residues. CDR3 loop: CASTGQRDTEAFF. CDR3 bases: TGTGCCAGCACTGGGCAGAGGGACACTGAAGCTTTCTTT.

The chain recombines TRBV2 with TRBJ1-4, with D hard to call. V was clipped by 7 bases and J by 7 bases, with 19 bases between them. Germline CDR1 and CDR2: SNHLY and FYNNEI. The CDR3 has 15 residues. The CDR3 sequence: CASTPHVGLSEKLFF. The CDR3 coding sequence is TGTGCCAGCACCCCCCACGTCGGGTTGAGTGAAAAACTGTTTTTT.

The rearrangement links TRBV5-1 to TRBJ2-7, with D perhaps TRBD1 (5 bases). V lost 4 bases and J 1 base, leaving 12 bases between the germline ends. There are 14 residues in the CDR3. The germline V gene encodes CDR1 SGHRS and CDR2 YFSETQ. The CDR3 sequence: CASSTEDTSYEQYF. CDR3 bases: TGCGCCAGCAGCACTGAGGACACGTCCTACGAGCAGTACTTC.

The rearrangement links TRBV5-1 to TRBJ2-1; 7 nucleotides match TRBD2. V dropped 4 bases and J dropped 0; count of bases not matched to a gene: 4. The CDR3 is 15 residues long. Germline V CDR1 and CDR2: SGHRS, YFSETQ. The CDR3: CASSPAGDSYNEQFF. The CDR3 coding sequence is TGCGCCAGCAGCCCGGCGGGGGACTCCTACAATGAGCAGTTCTTC.

The chain joins TRBV5-6 to TRBJ2-7, with 7 bases lining up with TRBD1. There are 13 residues in the CDR3. Germline CDR1 SGHDT, CDR2 YYEEEE. After removal of 4 bases from V and 6 bases from J, the junction contained 7 bases not matched to a gene. CDR3 in amino acids: CASSPSPGGEQYV. The CDR3 DNA sequence: TGTGCCAGCAGCCCATCCCCAGGGGGCGAGCAGTACGTC.

The V and J genes are TRBV23-1 and TRBJ2-7; TRBD2 agrees at 7 bases. TRBV23-1 is reported as an ORF; its role is uncertain. This CDR3 has 18 residues. Germline trimming cut 2 bases from V and 6 bases from J; bases unmatched to any gene: 19. CDR3 in DNA: TGCGCCAGCAGTCAAGTTGGAAAATTCTGGGGAGGGATAAGCGAGCAGTACTTC. It specifies CASSQVGKFWGGISEQYF.

This clone was counted once. The rearrangement links TRBV6-1 to TRBJ1-2; 8 nucleotides line up with TRBD1. The CDR3 runs to 17 residues. V was clipped by 3 bases and J by 4 bases; unmatched bases: 13. Germline V gene sequence: CDR1 MNHNS, CDR2 SASEGT. This chain's CDR3 is CASSDPPGTGDSYGYTF. CDR3 coding DNA: TGTGCCAGCAGTGACCCTCCCGGGACAGGTGACTCCTATGGCTACACCTTC.

This chain links TRBV5-4 with TRBJ2-1; D is possibly TRBD2 (7 bases). Trimming cost V 8 bases and J 0 bases, with 15 bases left between them. The CDR3 is 15 amino acids. CDR1 is SGHNT and CDR2 is YYREEE in the germline V gene (reference sequence). The DNA of the CDR3 is TGTGCCAGTAGTCTGGCGGGGGCCTCCTACAATGAGCAGTTCTTC. It translates to CASSLAGASYNEQFF.

V usage is TRBV4-3 and J usage is TRBJ2-3; the match to TRBD2 covers 7 bases. The CDR3 spans 17 residues. Trimming at V came to 0 bases and at J to 2 bases, leaving 8 bases not matched to a gene. Germline V CDR1 and CDR2: LGHNA, YSLEER. CDR3 in amino acids: CASSQDGLDSTTDTQYF. Here the CDR3 DNA reads TGCGCCAGCAGCCAAGACGGACTAGACAGCACCACAGATACGCAGTATTTT.

The chain joins TRBV5-1 to TRBJ2-7; D possibly corresponds to TRBD2 (7 bases). The CDR3 spans 14 residues. The germline CDR1 and CDR2 sequences are SGHRS and YFSETQ. Trimming left V 7 bases short and J 2 bases short, with 16 bases between. The CDR3 DNA is TGCGCCAGCGAACCCGGCGGGGGCACCTACGAGCAGTACTTC. Protein sequence: CASEPGGGTYEQYF. The full variable domain, in which reference TRBV5-1 and TRBJ2-7 provide the parts outside the CDR3, is KAGVTQTPRYLIKTRGQQVTLSCSPISGHRSVSWYQQTPGQGLQFLFEYFSETQRNKGNFPGRFSGRQFSNSRSEMNVSTLELGDSALYLCASEPGGGTYEQYFGPGTRLTVT.